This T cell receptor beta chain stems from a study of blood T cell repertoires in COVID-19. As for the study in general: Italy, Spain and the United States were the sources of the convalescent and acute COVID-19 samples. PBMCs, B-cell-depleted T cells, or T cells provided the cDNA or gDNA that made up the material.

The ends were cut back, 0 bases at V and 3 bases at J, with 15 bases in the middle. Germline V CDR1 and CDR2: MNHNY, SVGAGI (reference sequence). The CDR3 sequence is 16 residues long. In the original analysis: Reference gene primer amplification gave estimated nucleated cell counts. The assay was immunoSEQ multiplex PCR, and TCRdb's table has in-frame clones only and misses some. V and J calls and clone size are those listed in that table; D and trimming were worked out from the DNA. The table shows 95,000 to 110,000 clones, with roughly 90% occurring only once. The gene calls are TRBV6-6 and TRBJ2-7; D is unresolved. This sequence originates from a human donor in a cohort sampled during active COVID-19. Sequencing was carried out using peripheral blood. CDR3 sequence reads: CASSYSPGLTDYEQYF. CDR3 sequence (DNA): TGTGCCAGCAGTTACTCCCCGGGTCTTACCGACTACGAGCAGTACTTC.